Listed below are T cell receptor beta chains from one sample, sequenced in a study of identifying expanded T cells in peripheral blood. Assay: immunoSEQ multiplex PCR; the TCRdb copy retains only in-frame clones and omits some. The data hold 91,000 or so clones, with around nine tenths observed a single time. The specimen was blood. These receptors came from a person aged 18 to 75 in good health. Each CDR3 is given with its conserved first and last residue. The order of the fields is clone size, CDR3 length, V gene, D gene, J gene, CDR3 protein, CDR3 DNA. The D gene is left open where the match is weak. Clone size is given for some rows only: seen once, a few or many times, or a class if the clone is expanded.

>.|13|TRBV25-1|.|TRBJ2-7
CASSDADRYEQYF
TGTGCCAGCAGTGACGCCGACAGATACGAGCAGTACTTC
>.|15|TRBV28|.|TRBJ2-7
CASSLEQGNLYEQYF
TGTGCCAGCAGTTTGGAACAGGGAAACCTCTACGAGCAGTACTTC
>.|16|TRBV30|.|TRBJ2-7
CAWSVPGSGYSYEQYF
TGTGCCTGGAGTGTACCAGGCAGCGGATACTCCTACGAGCAGTACTTC
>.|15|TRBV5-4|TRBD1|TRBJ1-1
CASSLIGTGSTEAFF
TGTGCCAGCAGCTTGATCGGGACAGGGAGCACTGAAGCTTTCTTT
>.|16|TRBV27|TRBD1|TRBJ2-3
CASSLLGTGRTDTQYF
TGTGCCAGCAGTTTATTAGGGACAGGGCGCACAGATACGCAGTATTTT
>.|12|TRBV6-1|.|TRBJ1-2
CASRTGSYGYTF
TGTGCCAGCAGGACAGGCTCCTATGGCTACACCTTC
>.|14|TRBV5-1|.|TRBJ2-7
CASSLARHITEQYF
TGCGCCAGCAGCTTGGCCCGACATATAACCGAGCAGTACTTC
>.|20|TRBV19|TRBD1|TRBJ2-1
CASSPGTGRKGMAGANEQFF
TGTGCCAGTAGTCCAGGGACAGGGCGGAAGGGGATGGCGGGAGCTAATGAGCAGTTCTTC
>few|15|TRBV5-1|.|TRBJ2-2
CASSLEGRSTGELFF
TGCGCCAGCAGCTTGGAAGGGAGGAGCACCGGGGAGCTGTTTTTT
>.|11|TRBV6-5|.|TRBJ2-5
CGTRYQETQYF
TGTGGCACGCGGTATCAAGAGACCCAGTACTTC
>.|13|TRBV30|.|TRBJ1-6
CAWAGTRDSPLHF
TGTGCCTGGGCCGGGACCCGGGATTCACCCCTCCACTTT
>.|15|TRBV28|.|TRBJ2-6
CASSSGVSGANVLTF
TGTGCCAGCAGTTCTGGAGTATCTGGGGCCAACGTCCTGACTTTC
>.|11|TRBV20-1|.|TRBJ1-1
CSERNANQAFF
TGCAGTGAAAGGAACGCCAACCAAGCTTTCTTT
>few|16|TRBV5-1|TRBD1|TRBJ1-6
CASSLSAGGNNSPLHF
TGCGCCAGCAGCTTGTCGGCAGGGGGCAATAATTCACCCCTCCACTTT
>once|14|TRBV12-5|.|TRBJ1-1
CASGLVVWNTEAFF
TGTGCTAGTGGTTTGGTCGTGTGGAACACTGAAGCTTTCTTT
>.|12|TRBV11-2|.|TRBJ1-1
CASSPRGTEAFF
TGTGCCAGCAGCCCCAGGGGCACTGAAGCTTTCTTT
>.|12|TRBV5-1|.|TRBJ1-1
CASSQGNTEAFF
TGCGCCAGCAGTCAGGGGAACACTGAAGCTTTCTTT
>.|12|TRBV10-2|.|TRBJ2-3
CASSRSTDTQYF
TGCGCCAGCAGCCGGAGCACAGATACGCAGTATTTT
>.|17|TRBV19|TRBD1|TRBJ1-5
CASRGLQGSHSNQPQHF
TGTGCCAGTAGGGGGTTACAGGGGAGTCATAGCAATCAGCCCCAGCATTTT
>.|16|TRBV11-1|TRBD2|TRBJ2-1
CASSVRTRTSTHEQFF
TGTGCCAGCAGTGTTCGTACAAGGACTAGCACCCATGAGCAGTTCTTC
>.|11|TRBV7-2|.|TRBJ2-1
CASSFYDEQFF
TGTGCCAGCAGCTTTTATGATGAGCAGTTCTTC
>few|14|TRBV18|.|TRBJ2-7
CASSPPVRSYEQYF
TGTGCCAGCTCACCACCAGTACGCTCCTACGAGCAGTACTTC
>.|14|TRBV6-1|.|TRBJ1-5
CASSLQGIGQPQHF
TGTGCCAGCAGTCTACAGGGTATTGGTCAGCCCCAGCATTTT
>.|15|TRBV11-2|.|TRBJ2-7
CASSGRDRGSYEQYF
TGTGCCAGCAGCGGCCGGGACCGGGGCTCCTACGAGCAGTACTTC
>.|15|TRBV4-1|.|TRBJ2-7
CASRDSLRGNYEQYF
TGCGCCAGCAGAGATTCCCTTAGGGGAAACTACGAGCAGTACTTC
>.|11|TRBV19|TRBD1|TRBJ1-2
CAIRTGLGYTF
TGTGCCATTCGGACAGGGTTGGGCTACACCTTC
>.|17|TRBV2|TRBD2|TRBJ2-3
CASSGTSGGASTDTQYF
TGTGCCAGCAGTGGGACTAGCGGGGGGGCGAGCACAGATACGCAGTATTTT
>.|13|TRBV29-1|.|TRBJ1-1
CSDQRGANTEAFF
TGCAGCGACCAGCGGGGGGCGAACACTGAAGCTTTCTTT
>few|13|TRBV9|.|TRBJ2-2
CASSVLSTGELFF
TGTGCCAGCAGCGTTCTTTCTACCGGGGAGCTGTTTTTT
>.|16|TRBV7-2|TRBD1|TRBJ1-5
CASSLGGTGDRQPQHF
TGTGCCAGCAGCTTAGGAGGGACAGGCGATCGGCAGCCCCAGCATTTT
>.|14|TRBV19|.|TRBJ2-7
CASSIEGFSYEQYF
TGTGCCAGTAGTATTGAGGGATTCTCCTACGAGCAGTACTTC
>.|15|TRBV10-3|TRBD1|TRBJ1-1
CAINNRDRGDTEAFF
TGTGCCATCAATAACCGGGACAGGGGGGACACTGAAGCTTTCTTT
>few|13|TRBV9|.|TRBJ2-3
CASSLPDHDTQYF
TGTGCCAGCAGCCTCCCAGACCACGATACGCAGTATTTT
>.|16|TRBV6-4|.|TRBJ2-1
CASSDSTGSSYNEQFF
TGTGCCAGCAGTGACTCGACCGGGAGCTCCTACAATGAGCAGTTCTTC
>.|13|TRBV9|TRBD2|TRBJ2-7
CASSASGSYEQYF
TGTGCCAGCAGTGCCAGCGGGAGCTACGAGCAGTACTTC
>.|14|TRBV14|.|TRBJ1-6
CASSQEAFASPLHF
TGTGCCAGCAGCCAAGAAGCTTTCGCTTCACCCCTCCACTTT
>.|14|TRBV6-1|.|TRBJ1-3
CASSTGFSGNTIYF
TGTGCCAGCAGTACAGGGTTCTCTGGAAACACCATATATTTT
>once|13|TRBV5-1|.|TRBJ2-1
CASSLGSSNEQFF
TGCGCCAGCAGCTTAGGGTCCTCCAATGAGCAGTTCTTC
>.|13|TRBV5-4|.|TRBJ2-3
CASSLLSTDTQYF
TGTGCCAGCAGCTTGCTGAGTACAGATACGCAGTATTTT
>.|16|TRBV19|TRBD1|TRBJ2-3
CASSPKTGGAADTQYF
TGTGCCAGTAGTCCAAAAACAGGGGGCGCCGCAGATACGCAGTATTTT
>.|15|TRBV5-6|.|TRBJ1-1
CASSPHTGFNTEAFF
TGTGCCAGCAGCCCTCATACAGGGTTTAACACTGAAGCTTTCTTT
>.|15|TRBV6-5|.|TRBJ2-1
CASGRGGPNYNEQFF
TGTGCCAGCGGGCGAGGAGGGCCCAACTACAATGAGCAGTTCTTC
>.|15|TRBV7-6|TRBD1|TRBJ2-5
CASSLAQGQGGTQYF
TGTGCCAGCAGCTTAGCGCAGGGACAGGGCGGGACCCAGTACTTC